These T cell receptor beta chains were read from a single sample in a study of blood T cells in healthy people across ages. TCRdb re-called the 5' RACE reads with MiXCR, one entry per CDR3 protein. Of some 1.5 million distinct CDR3 sequences listed, 28% are singletons. Sequenced material: blood. All receptors derive from a woman aged 25 to 39 in good health. Each CDR3 is given with its conserved first and last residue.

v_call | cdr3_aa
TRBV14 | CASSQQPGGRESYTF
TRBV4-2 | CASSQDRRDEPQHF
TRBV6-6 | CASQLWDRGYNEQFF
TRBV20-1 | CSAIVTYNEQFF
TRBV7-2 | CASSLQGYETQYF
TRBV7-2 | CASSFVSKNTEAFF
TRBV7-3 | CASSLSLGPPDTQYF
TRBV3-1 | CASSHSVGTDPLPGYSEQFF
TRBV19 | CASSPKVLGTASYEQYF
TRBV6-5 | CASSYSGGSSYNEQFF
TRBV7-2 | CASSAIQGARYGYTF
TRBV29-1 | CSVEEREQGVGYTF
TRBV20-1 | CSAWDNDKNIQYF
TRBV20-1 | CSAVRPGANVLTF
TRBV10-3 | CAISDGQGAREQYF
TRBV7-2 | CASTPGSSTDTQYF
TRBV6-5 | CAGSYGGSYGYTF
TRBV7-2 | CASSSGLAGGAKNIQYF
TRBV7-2 | CASSFDSGGADTQYF
TRBV10-2 | CASSPIAGWEQYF